The 20 T cell receptor beta chains below all came from one sample that was sequenced in a study of blood T cell repertoires in COVID-19. Using immunoSEQ multiplex PCR, the repertoire was profiled, and TCRdb retains in-frame clones only, with some absent. The sample has about 480,000 clones, 80% to 90% seen once. Specimen: peripheral blood. The receptor source for this set is a man aged 18-30 years with COVID-19, enrolled during active disease.

The chain joins TRBV6-1 to TRBJ1-1, with TRBD1 as a possible D gene (6 bases). V was cut by 1 base and J by 1 base, with 10 bases left in between. Per the germline V gene, CDR1 is MNHNS and CDR2 is SASEGT. The length of the CDR3 is 15 residues. CDR3 DNA: TGTGCCAGCAGTGAAGGGGGGCGGCCGAACACTGAAGCTTTCTTT. It codes for CASSEGGRPNTEAFF.

This clone was observed a handful of times. The chain has TRBV5-4 and TRBJ2-5, with a tentative D call TRBD2 (5 bases). With 2 bases removed from V and 2 bases from J, the gap between germline ends came to 10 bases. Germline V lookup: CDR1 SGHNT, CDR2 YYREEE (reference sequence). The CDR3 is 14 residues long. The CDR3 spells CASSFPGVQETQYF. CDR3 sequence (DNA): TGTGCCAGCAGCTTTCCCGGGGTTCAAGAGACCCAGTACTTC.

The CDR3 loop is CASSPQGGEAFF. The CDR3, as DNA: TGTGCCAGCTCACCACAAGGAGGAGAAGCTTTCTTT. J is TRBJ1-1 and V is TRBV18; D uncertain. The germline V and J ends were trimmed by 1 base and 8 bases, with 8 bases remaining between them. The CDR3 is made up of 12 amino acids. Germline V gene sequence: CDR1 KGHSH, CDR2 LQKENI.

The chain recombines TRBV5-5 with TRBJ2-7; 9 bases map to TRBD1. V shed 7 bases and J 6 bases; nucleotides not matched to a gene: 14. The CDR3 runs 15 residues. Germline assignment: CDR1 SGHKS and CDR2 YYEKEE (reference sequence). In nucleotides, the CDR3 is TGTGCCAGCCCCCCCCTTGGACAGGGGTTAAGCGAGCAGTACTTC. Translated: CASPPLGQGLSEQYF.

The chain combines TRBV7-9 with TRBJ2-5; D may be TRBD2 (6 bases). CDR1 and CDR2 from the germline V gene are SEHNR and FQNEAQ (reference sequence). There are 17 residues in the CDR3. V lost 1 base to trimming and J lost 3 bases, with 18 bases between them. The CDR3 protein is CASSLVVGVAVKETQYF. The CDR3 DNA reads as TGTGCCAGCAGCTTAGTTGTTGGAGTAGCGGTTAAAGAGACCCAGTACTTC.

In this sample, this clone turned up once. The chain recombines TRBV19 with TRBJ1-3; 8 bases line up with TRBD1. V was pared by 0 bases and J by 8 bases, with 3 bases of the junction left unmatched. Germline V gene data show CDR1 as LNHDA and CDR2 as SQIVND (reference sequence). This CDR3 region has 14 residues. The CDR3 loop is CASSIEDREDTIYF. DNA of the CDR3: TGTGCCAGTAGTATAGAGGACAGGGAGGACACCATATATTTT.

This chain connects TRBV7-2 to TRBJ2-5, with 8 bases lining up with TRBD2. The J segment lost 6 bases and the V segment lost 0 bases, leaving 6 bases of the junction unmatched. The germline V gene has CDR1 SGHTA and CDR2 FQGNSA. The CDR3 consists of 15 residues. For the CDR3, the DNA is TGTGCCAGCAGCTTAGCGAGGAGCGGGGGTCAGACCCAGTACTTC. Translation: CASSLARSGGQTQYF.

The chain uses TRBV9 and TRBJ1-2; D gene unclear. The CDR3 runs to 13 residues. The V and J ends lost 0 bases and 6 bases respectively, with 9 bases between them. Germline values: CDR1 SGDLS, CDR2 YYNGEE. The CDR3 DNA is TGTGCCAGCAGCGTAGCTGGTCCGGATGGCTACACCTTC. Encoded protein: CASSVAGPDGYTF.

V and J are TRBV9 and TRBJ2-1; TRBD2 is a possible D gene (7 bases). V dropped 3 bases and J dropped 6 bases, with 10 bases sitting between them. The CDR3 has 13 amino acids. Germline loops: CDR1 SGDLS, CDR2 YYNGEE. CDR3: CASSEGGGNEQFF. The CDR3, as DNA: TGTGCCAGCAGCGAGGGAGGGGGCAATGAGCAGTTCTTC.

The J gene is TRBJ1-1, the V gene TRBV19, with D possibly matching TRBD1 (5 bases). Germline V gene sequence: CDR1 LNHDA, CDR2 SQIVND (reference sequence). The CDR3 length is 14 residues. The V end was cut by 6 bases, the J end by 1 base, with 12 bases between. The CDR3 nucleotides are TGTGCCAGTAGAATTCGACAGAGGAACACTGAAGCTTTCTTT. Amino acids: CASRIRQRNTEAFF.

This chain joins TRBV19 and TRBJ1-6; 8 bases match TRBD1. Germline V gene data show CDR1 as LNHDA and CDR2 as SQIVND (reference sequence). V shed 8 bases and J 9 bases; nucleotides not matched to a gene: 6. The CDR3 has 13 residues. The CDR3 spells CASGQGWGSPLHF. The CDR3 DNA sequence: TGTGCCAGTGGACAGGGTTGGGGTTCACCCCTCCACTTT.

The chain is built from TRBV18 and TRBJ1-1, with 7 bases aligning to TRBD1. V dropped 3 bases and J dropped 5; count of bases not matched to a gene: 6. CDR3 length: 14 residues. Germline CDR1 is KGHSH and CDR2 is LQKENI. This CDR3 is CASSPAGQVTEAFF. CDR3 nucleotides: TGTGCCAGCTCACCTGCCGGACAGGTAACTGAAGCTTTCTTT. The whole variable domain, filled in from reference TRBV18 and TRBJ1-1, reads NAGVMQNPRHLVRRRGQEARLRCSPMKGHSHVYWYRQLPEEGLKFMVYLQKENIIDESGMPKERFSAEFPKEGPSILRIQQVVRGDSAAYFCASSPAGQVTEAFFGQGTRLTVV.

The chain links TRBV24-1 to TRBJ1-2; TRBD1 agrees at 12 bases. The CDR3 totals 15 residues. After removal of 6 bases from V and 6 bases from J, the junction contained 7 bases not matched to a gene. Germline assignment: CDR1 KGHDR and CDR2 SFDVKD. This CDR3 is CATSPGTGGRDGYTF. In DNA form, the CDR3 reads TGTGCCACCAGTCCAGGGACAGGGGGCCGGGATGGCTACACCTTC.

The J gene is TRBJ1-5, the V gene TRBV28; D remains ambiguous. The CDR3 is made up of 12 amino acids. Germline loops: CDR1 MDHEN, CDR2 SYDVKM. Trimming left V 8 bases short and J 2 bases short, with 7 bases between. This CDR3 is CASGGGNQPQHF. DNA for the CDR3: TGTGCCAGCGGCGGTGGCAATCAGCCCCAGCATTTT. Together with reference TRBV28 and TRBJ1-5, the CDR3 gives the full variable domain: DVKVTQSSRYLVKRTGEKVFLECVQDMDHENMFWYRQDPGLGLRLIYFSYDVKMKEKGDIPEGYSVSREKKERFSLILESASTNQTSMYLCASGGGNQPQHFGDGTRLSIL.

V is TRBV11-2 and J is TRBJ2-7, with D possibly matching TRBD1 (6 bases). Germline V lookup: CDR1 SGHAT, CDR2 FQNNGV. V lost 1 base and J lost 12, with 13 bases in between. This CDR3 region has 12 residues. The CDR3 spells CASSLARTVTYF. In DNA, the CDR3 is TGTGCCAGCAGCTTAGCCCGGACAGTAACGTACTTC. The full variable domain, its missing parts supplied by reference TRBV11-2 and TRBJ2-7, is EAGVAQSPRYKIIEKRQSVAFWCNPISGHATLYWYQQILGQGPKLLIQFQNNGVVDDSQLPKDRFSAERLKGVDSTLKIQPAKLEDSAVYLCASSLARTVTYFGPGTRLTVT.

This clone has a single count. The chain is built from TRBV6-5 and TRBJ2-1, with 12 bases identical to TRBD2. The CDR3 runs to 15 residues. Per the germline V gene, CDR1 is MNHEY and CDR2 is SVGAGI. After removal of 6 bases from V and 4 bases from J, the junction contained 4 bases not matched to a gene. The CDR3 loop reads CASRTTSGGYNEQFF. CDR3 DNA sequence: TGTGCCAGCAGGACGACTAGCGGGGGTTACAATGAGCAGTTCTTC.

The chain uses TRBV6-5 and TRBJ1-6; D is perhaps TRBD1 (6 bases). The germline V gene has CDR1 MNHEY and CDR2 SVGAGI. The CDR3 is 14 amino acids. The V end lost 8 bases, the J end lost 9 bases, and 17 bases lay between the germline ends. As DNA, the CDR3 is TGTGCCAGCTCCACGGACAGACCGCTTTCACCCCTCCACTTT. Amino acids: CASSTDRPLSPLHF.

This rearrangement joins TRBV20-1 to TRBJ2-5; 7 bases fit TRBD2. Germline V gives CDR1 DFQATT, CDR2 SNEGSKA (reference sequence). Trimming removed 3 bases from V and 1 base from J; junction bases left unmatched: 8. The CDR3 runs to 15 residues. The chain's CDR3 is CSASFQRGSQETQYF. The CDR3 DNA follows: TGCAGTGCTAGTTTCCAGCGGGGATCCCAAGAGACCCAGTACTTC.

The CDR3 spells CASSQEGGFTEAFF. CDR3 DNA: TGCGCCAGCAGCCAGGAGGGAGGGTTCACTGAAGCTTTCTTT. The chain has TRBV4-1 and TRBJ1-1; D remains ambiguous. V gave up 3 bases and J gave up 4 bases, with 12 bases separating them. Germline V CDR1 and CDR2: MGHRA, YSYEKL. The CDR3 sequence is 14 residues long.

The V call is TRBV2, the J call TRBJ2-7; a weak D match, TRBD1 (6 bases). V lost 10 bases and J lost 0, with 16 bases in between. The CDR3 has 14 amino acids. Germline loops: CDR1 SNHLY, CDR2 FYNNEI. CDR3 sequence reads: CATKADSTSYEQYF. CDR3 nucleotides: TGTGCCACGAAAGCGGACAGTACCTCCTACGAGCAGTACTTC.